The 9 T cell receptor beta chains below all came from one sample that was sequenced in a study of shared clonotypes between healthy human individuals. Assay used: immunoSEQ multiplex PCR; TCRdb lists only in-frame clones, some missing. This table holds under 850,000 clones, over 60% found once. The specimen was memory CD4+ T cells sorted from blood. Noted subset: CD45RA-negative fraction. The receptors originated from a woman aged 25 to 39 in good health.

This clone was observed at least ten times. The chain couples TRBV7-9 to TRBJ2-7; 11 bases are shared with TRBD2. Germline values: CDR1 SEHNR, CDR2 FQNEAQ (reference sequence). Trimming cost V 5 bases and J 6 bases; bases outside gene matches: 9. This CDR3 region has 15 residues. The CDR3 region has the DNA TGTGCCAGCAGCCCTAGCGGGAGGCTCTCCGGCGAGCAGTACTTC. Translating it yields CASSPSGRLSGEQYF.

V usage is TRBV7-9 and J usage is TRBJ2-5; the match to TRBD2 covers 7 bases. The CDR3 sequence is 15 residues long. Germline V gene data show CDR1 as SEHNR and CDR2 as FQNEAQ (reference sequence). After removal of 5 bases from V and 3 bases from J, the junction contained 9 bases not matched to a gene. The CDR3 DNA reads as TGTGCCAGCAGCCGTTCCAATCTAGCGGAAGAGACCCAGTACTTC. Translated: CASSRSNLAEETQYF.

The genes are TRBV4-2 and TRBJ2-3; no definite D call. V lost 1 base to trimming and J lost 4 bases, with 18 bases between them. Germline V gene sequence: CDR1 LGHNA, CDR2 YNFKEQ. The CDR3 spans 17 residues. The CDR3: CASSQAQGIQVADTQYF. The CDR3 bases are TGTGCCAGCAGCCAAGCCCAAGGGATCCAGGTGGCAGATACGCAGTATTTT.

This clone was found a few times. The CDR3 is CASSAQGVGSEAFF. CDR3 DNA sequence: TGTGCCAGCAGTGCCCAGGGGGTCGGCTCTGAAGCTTTCTTT. J is TRBJ1-1 and V is TRBV2, with 7 positions matching TRBD1. CDR3 length equals 14 residues. Trimming at V came to 4 bases and at J to 6 bases, leaving 8 bases not matched to a gene. The germline V gene has CDR1 SNHLY and CDR2 FYNNEI.

The chain carries TRBV4-1 and TRBJ1-3; TRBD1 might be the D (5 bases). Germline loops: CDR1 MGHRA, CDR2 YSYEKL. V lost 1 base and J 2 bases, leaving 15 bases between the germline ends. CDR3 length: 17 amino acids. CDR3 sequence reads: CASSQVSGERAGNTIYF. CDR3 nucleotides: TGCGCCAGCAGCCAAGTTTCGGGGGAAAGGGCTGGAAACACCATATATTTT.

This rearrangement joins TRBV7-6 to TRBJ1-3; 10 nucleotides line up with TRBD1. V lost 5 bases to trimming and J lost 3 bases; unmatched junction nucleotides: 4. The CDR3 loop spans 15 amino acids. CDR1 and CDR2 (germline): SGHVS, FNYEAQ. CDR3 sequence reads: CASSAGQGIGNTIYF. CDR3 bases: TGTGCCAGCAGCGCGGGACAGGGGATTGGAAACACCATATATTTT.

This clone was picked up one time. V is TRBV28 and J is TRBJ1-4, with D possibly TRBD1 on 6 matching bases. CDR3 length: 15 residues. Germline assignment: CDR1 MDHEN and CDR2 SYDVKM. V was shortened by 6 bases and J by 8 bases, with 19 bases between the two germline ends. CDR3 DNA: TGTGCCAGCAGCCGCCTGTTGGGGGCTGAAGAAAAACTGTTTTTT. The encoded protein is CASSRLLGAEEKLFF.

The chain has TRBV7-9 and TRBJ2-3; no firm D call. V dropped 1 base and J dropped 0 bases, with 8 bases sitting between them. Per the germline V gene, CDR1 is SEHNR and CDR2 is FQNEAQ (reference sequence). CDR3 size: 15 residues. The CDR3, as DNA: TGTGCCAGCAGCTTAGTTTGGCAGAGCACAGATACGCAGTATTTT. Its protein product is CASSLVWQSTDTQYF.

The chain employs TRBV28 and TRBJ2-7, with 10 bases aligning to TRBD2. CDR1 and CDR2 (germline): MDHEN, SYDVKM. The CDR3 contains 17 residues. J was trimmed by 0 bases and V by 6 bases; bases with no gene match: 11. The CDR3, as DNA: TGTGCCAGCAGAGCTGGACCGGGACTAGCGCGCTCCTACGAGCAGTACTTC. Protein sequence: CASRAGPGLARSYEQYF.